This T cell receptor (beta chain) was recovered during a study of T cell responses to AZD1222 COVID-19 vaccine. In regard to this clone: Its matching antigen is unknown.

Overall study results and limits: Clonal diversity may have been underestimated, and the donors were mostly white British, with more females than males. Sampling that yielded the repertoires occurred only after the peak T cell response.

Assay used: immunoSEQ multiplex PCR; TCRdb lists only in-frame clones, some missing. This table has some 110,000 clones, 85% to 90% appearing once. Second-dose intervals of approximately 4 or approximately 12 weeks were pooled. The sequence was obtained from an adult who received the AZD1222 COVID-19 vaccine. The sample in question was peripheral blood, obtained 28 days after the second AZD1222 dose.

The CDR3 sequence is CASSSTARLGTEAFF. Here the CDR3 DNA reads TGTGCCAGCAGTTCAACCGCCCGGTTGGGCACTGAAGCTTTCTTT. The genes are TRBV28 and TRBJ1-1, with unresolved D. Germline CDR1 reads MDHEN; CDR2 reads SYDVKM. V lost 4 bases, J lost 4 bases, and 16 bases lay in between. The CDR3 has 15 residues.